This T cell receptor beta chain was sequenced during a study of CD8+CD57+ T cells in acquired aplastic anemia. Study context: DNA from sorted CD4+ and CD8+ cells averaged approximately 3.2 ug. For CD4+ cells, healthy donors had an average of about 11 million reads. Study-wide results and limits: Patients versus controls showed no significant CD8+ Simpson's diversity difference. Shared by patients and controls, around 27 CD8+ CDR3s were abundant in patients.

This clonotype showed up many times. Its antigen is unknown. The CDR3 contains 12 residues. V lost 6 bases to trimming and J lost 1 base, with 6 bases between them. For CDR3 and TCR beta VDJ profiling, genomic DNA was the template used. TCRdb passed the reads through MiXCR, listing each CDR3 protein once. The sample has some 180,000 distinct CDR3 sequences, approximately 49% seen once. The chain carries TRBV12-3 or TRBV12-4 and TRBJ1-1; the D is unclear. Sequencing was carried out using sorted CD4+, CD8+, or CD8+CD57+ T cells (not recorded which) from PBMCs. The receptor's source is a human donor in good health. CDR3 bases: TGTGCCAGCAGCCCTTCGAACACTGAAGCTTTCTTT. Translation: CASSPSNTEAFF.